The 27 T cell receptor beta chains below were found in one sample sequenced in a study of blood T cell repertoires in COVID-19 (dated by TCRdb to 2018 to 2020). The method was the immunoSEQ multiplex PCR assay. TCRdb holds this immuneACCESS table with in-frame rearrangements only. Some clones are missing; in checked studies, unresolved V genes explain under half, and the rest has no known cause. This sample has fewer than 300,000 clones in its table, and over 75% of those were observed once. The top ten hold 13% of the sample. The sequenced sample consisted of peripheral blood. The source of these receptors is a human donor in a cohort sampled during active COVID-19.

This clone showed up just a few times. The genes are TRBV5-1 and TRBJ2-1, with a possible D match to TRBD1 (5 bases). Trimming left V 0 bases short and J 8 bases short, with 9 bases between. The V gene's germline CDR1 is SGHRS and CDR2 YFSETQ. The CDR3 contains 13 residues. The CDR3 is CASSLGGSYEQFF. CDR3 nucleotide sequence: TGCGCCAGCAGCTTGGGGGGCTCTTATGAGCAGTTCTTC.

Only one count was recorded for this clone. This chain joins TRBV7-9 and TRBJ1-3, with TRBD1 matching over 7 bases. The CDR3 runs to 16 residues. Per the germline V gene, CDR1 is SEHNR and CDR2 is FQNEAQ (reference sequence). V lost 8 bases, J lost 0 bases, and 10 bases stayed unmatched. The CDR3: CASRTGQFISGNTIYF. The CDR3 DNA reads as TGTGCCAGCCGGACAGGCCAGTTCATCTCTGGAAACACCATATATTTT.

The CDR3 is CASSSGNQNSPLHF. In DNA form, the CDR3 reads TGTGCCAGCTCATCCGGGAATCAGAATTCACCCCTCCACTTT. The chain is built from TRBV18 and TRBJ1-6; no clear D. This CDR3 is 14 amino acids long. Germline lookup yields CDR1 KGHSH and CDR2 LQKENI. Trimming stripped 5 bases from V and 7 bases from J, with 12 bases between.

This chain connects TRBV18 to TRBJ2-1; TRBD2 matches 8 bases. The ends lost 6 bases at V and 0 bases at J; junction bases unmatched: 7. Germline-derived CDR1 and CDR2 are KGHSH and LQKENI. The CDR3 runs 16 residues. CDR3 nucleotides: TGTGCCAGCTCCCCGACTAGCGCCAGCTCCTACAATGAGCAGTTCTTC. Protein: CASSPTSASSYNEQFF.

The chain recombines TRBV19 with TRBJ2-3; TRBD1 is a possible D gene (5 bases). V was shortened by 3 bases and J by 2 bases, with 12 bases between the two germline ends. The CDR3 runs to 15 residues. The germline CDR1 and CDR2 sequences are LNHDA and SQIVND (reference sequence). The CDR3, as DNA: TGTGCCAGTAGTATCCAGGGAAGGAACACAGATACGCAGTATTTT. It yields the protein CASSIQGRNTDTQYF. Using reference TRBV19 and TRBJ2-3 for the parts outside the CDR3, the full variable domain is DGGITQSPKYLFRKEGQNVTLSCEQNLNHDAMYWYRQDPGQGLRLIYYSQIVNDFQKGDIAEGYSVSREKKESFPLTVTSAQKNPTAFYLCASSIQGRNTDTQYFGPGTRLTVL.

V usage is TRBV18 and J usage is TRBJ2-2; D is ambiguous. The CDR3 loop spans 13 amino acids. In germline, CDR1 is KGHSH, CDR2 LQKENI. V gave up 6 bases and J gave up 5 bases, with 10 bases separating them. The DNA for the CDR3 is TGTGCCAGCTCGGCTGATATGACCGGGGAGCTGTTTTTT. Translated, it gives CASSADMTGELFF.

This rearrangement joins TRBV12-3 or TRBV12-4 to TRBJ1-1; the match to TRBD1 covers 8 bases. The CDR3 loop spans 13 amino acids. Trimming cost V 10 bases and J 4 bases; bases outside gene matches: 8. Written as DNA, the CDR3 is TGTGCCATTCTGTTACAGGGGGTCACTGAAGCTTTCTTT. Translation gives CAILLQGVTEAFF.

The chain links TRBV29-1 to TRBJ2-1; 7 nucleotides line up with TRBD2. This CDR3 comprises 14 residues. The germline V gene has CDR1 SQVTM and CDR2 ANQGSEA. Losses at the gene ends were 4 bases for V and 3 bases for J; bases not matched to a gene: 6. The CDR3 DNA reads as TGCAGCGTTGCCCCTAGCGGATACTACAATGAGCAGTTCTTC. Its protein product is CSVAPSGYYNEQFF.

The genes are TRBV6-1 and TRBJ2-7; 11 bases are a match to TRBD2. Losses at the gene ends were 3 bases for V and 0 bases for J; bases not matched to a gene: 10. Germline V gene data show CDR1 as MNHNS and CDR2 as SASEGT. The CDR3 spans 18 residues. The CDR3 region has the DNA TGTGCCAGCAGTGACGTCAAAAGGGGACTAGCGGACTCCTACGAGCAGTACTTC. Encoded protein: CASSDVKRGLADSYEQYF.

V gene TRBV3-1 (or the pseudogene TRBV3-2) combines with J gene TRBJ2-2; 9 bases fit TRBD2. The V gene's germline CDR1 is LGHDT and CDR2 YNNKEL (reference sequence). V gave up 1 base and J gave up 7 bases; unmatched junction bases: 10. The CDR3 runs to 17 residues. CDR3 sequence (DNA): TGTGCCAGCAGCCAAGGGAGGCGGGAGGGCCAGGTCGGGGAGCTGTTTTTT. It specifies CASSQGRREGQVGELFF.

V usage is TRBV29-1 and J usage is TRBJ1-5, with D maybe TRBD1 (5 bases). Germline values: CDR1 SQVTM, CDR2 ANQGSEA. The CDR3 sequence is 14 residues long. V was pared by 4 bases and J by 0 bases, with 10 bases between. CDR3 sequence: CSVVEDNSNQPQHF. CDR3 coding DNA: TGCAGCGTTGTCGAGGACAATAGCAATCAGCCCCAGCATTTT.

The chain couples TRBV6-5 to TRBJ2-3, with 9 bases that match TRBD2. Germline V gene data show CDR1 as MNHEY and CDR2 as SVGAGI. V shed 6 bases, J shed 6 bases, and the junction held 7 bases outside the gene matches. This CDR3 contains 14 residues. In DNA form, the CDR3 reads TGTGCCAGCAGGCTAGCGGGACCATCCGATACGCAGTATTTT. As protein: CASRLAGPSDTQYF.

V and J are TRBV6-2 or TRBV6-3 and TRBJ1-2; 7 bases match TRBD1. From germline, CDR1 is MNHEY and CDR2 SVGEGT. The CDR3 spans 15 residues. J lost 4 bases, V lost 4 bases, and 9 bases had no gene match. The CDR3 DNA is TGTGCCAGCAGTTCCGGGACAGTGGGAGGCTATGGCTACACCTTC. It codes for CASSSGTVGGYGYTF.

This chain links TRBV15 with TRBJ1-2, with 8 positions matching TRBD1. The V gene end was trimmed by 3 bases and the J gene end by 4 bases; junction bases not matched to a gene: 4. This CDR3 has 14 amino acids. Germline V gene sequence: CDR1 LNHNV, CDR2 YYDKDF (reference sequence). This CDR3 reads CATSRGDRPYGYTF. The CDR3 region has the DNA TGTGCCACCAGCAGGGGGGACAGGCCCTATGGCTACACCTTC.

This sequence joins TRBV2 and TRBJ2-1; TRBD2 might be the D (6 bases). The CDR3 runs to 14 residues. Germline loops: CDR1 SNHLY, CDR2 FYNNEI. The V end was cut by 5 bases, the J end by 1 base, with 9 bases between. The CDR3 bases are TGTGCCAGCAGTCGGGAGAATTCCTACAATGAGCAGTTCTTC. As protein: CASSRENSYNEQFF.

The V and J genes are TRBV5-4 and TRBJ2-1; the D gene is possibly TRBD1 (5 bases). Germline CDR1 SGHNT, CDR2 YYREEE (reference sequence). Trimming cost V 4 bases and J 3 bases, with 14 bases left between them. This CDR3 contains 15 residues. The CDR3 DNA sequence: TGTGCCAGCAGCCCCGTCAGGGCCCACTACAATGAGCAGTTCTTC. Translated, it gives CASSPVRAHYNEQFF.

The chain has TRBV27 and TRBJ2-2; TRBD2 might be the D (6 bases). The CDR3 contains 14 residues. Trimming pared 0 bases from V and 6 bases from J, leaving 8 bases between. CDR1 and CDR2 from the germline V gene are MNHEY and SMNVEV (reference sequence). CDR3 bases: TGTGCCAGCAGTTTATCGTGGGGGGCCGGGGAGCTGTTTTTT. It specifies CASSLSWGAGELFF.

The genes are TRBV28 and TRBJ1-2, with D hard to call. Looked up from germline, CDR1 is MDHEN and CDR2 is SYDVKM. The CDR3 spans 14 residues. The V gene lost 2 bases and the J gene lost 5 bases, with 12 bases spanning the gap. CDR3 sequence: CASSLLSRTYGYTF. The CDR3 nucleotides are TGTGCCAGCAGTTTACTTAGCAGGACTTATGGCTACACCTTC.

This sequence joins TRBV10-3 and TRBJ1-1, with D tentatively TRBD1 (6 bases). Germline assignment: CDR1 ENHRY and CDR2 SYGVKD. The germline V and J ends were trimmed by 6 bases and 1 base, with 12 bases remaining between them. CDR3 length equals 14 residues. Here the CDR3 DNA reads TGTGCCATCAGGGAGAAGACAGGGAACACTGAAGCTTTCTTT. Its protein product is CAIREKTGNTEAFF.

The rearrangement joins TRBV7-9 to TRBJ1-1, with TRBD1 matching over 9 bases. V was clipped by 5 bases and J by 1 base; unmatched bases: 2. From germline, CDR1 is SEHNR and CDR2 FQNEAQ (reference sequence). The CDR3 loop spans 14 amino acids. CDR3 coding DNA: TGTGCCAGCAGCGTACAGGGGGCGAACACTGAAGCTTTCTTT. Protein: CASSVQGANTEAFF.

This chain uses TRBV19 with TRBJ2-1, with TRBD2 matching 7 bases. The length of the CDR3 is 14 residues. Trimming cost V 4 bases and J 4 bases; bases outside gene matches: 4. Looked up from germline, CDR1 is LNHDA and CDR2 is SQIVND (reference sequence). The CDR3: CASSKGLIYNEQFF. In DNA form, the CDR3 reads TGTGCCAGTAGTAAGGGACTAATATACAATGAGCAGTTCTTC.

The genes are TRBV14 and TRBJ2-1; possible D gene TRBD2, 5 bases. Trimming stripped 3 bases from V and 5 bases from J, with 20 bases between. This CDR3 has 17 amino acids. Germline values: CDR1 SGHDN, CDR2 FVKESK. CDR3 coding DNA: TGTGCCAGCAGCCAGGACCCTGGTTGGGAGCGGAACAATGAGCAGTTCTTC. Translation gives CASSQDPGWERNNEQFF.

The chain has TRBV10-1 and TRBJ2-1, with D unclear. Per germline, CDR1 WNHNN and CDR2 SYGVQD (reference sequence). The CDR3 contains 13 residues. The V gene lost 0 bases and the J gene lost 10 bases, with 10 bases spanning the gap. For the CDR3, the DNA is TGCGCCAGCAGTGAGTCAAGTAGCCGGGAGCAGTTCTTC. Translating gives CASSESSSREQFF.

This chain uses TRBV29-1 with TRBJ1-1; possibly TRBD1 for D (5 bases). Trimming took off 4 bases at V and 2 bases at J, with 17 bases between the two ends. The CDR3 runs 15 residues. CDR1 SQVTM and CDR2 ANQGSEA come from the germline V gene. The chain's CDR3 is CSVGRGGVTNTEAFF. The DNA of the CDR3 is TGCAGCGTTGGTAGGGGAGGGGTGACCAACACTGAAGCTTTCTTT.

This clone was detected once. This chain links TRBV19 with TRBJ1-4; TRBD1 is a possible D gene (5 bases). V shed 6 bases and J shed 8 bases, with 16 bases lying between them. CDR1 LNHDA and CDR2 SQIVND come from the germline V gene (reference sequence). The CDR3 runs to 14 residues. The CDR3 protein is CASRPGLGAEKLFF. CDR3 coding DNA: TGTGCCAGTAGGCCGGGACTGGGAGCGGAAAAACTGTTTTTT. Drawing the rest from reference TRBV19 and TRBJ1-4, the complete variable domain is DGGITQSPKYLFRKEGQNVTLSCEQNLNHDAMYWYRQDPGQGLRLIYYSQIVNDFQKGDIAEGYSVSREKKESFPLTVTSAQKNPTAFYLCASRPGLGAEKLFFGSGTQLSVL.

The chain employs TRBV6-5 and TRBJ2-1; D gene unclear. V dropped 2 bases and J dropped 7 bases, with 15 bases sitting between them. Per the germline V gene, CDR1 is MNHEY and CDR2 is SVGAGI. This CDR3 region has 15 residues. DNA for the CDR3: TGTGCCAGCAGTTACAAGAGTCTAGTCGTTAATGAGCAGTTCTTC. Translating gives CASSYKSLVVNEQFF.

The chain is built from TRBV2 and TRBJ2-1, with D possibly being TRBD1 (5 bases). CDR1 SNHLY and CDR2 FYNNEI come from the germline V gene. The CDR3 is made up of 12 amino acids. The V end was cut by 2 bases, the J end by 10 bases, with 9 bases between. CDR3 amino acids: CASSEQGWEQFF. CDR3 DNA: TGTGCCAGCAGTGAACAGGGTTGGGAGCAGTTCTTC.